This T cell receptor beta chain was captured in a study of T cell responses to AZD1222 COVID-19 vaccine. Remarks on this clone: The antigen is not known.

Broader study findings: Clonal diversity may have been underestimated in mostly white British donors. Distributed over spike, vaccine-associated CD4 TCRs predominated at 160-218 and 743-854. Scientists sampled the repertoires only once the peak T cell response had passed. With two AZD1222 doses given, Spike-specific TCR breadth and depth both rose.

Using immunoSEQ multiplex PCR, the repertoire was profiled, and TCRdb retains in-frame clones only, with some absent. Found here are 15,000 to 20,000 clones, roughly 79% of them singletons; the top ten hold 21%. Sequencing used peripheral blood, obtained 28 days after the second AZD1222 dose. The source of this sequence is an adult who received the AZD1222 COVID-19 vaccine.

CDR3 protein: CAISELSGSYNEQFF. CDR3 DNA: TGTGCCATCAGTGAGTTGAGCGGGAGCTACAATGAGCAGTTCTTC. The chain combines TRBV10-3 with TRBJ2-1; 8 bases align to TRBD2. Trimming removed 1 base from V and 3 bases from J; junction bases left unmatched: 2. This CDR3 is 15 amino acids long. CDR1 is ENHRY, CDR2 SYGVKD, per germline.